This T cell receptor beta chain originates from a study of T cell responses to AZD1222 COVID-19 vaccine. Overall study results and limits: Repertoire sampling occurred only after the peak T cell response.

With respect to this clone: Antigen specificity is unknown.

Data came from immunoSEQ multiplex PCR; TCRdb stores just in-frame clones and leaves some out. The sample carries over 100,000 clones, about 94% recorded once. CDR1 SGHTA and CDR2 FQGNSA come from the germline V gene. This CDR3 contains 14 residues. V was clipped by 6 bases and J by 8 bases; unmatched bases: 10. This TCR came from an adult in good health. The chain links TRBV7-2 to TRBJ1-2; 9 bases align to TRBD1. The sample here was peripheral blood, taken on day 0 of AZD1222 vaccination. CDR3 DNA sequence: TGTGCCAGCAGTCTTCCGGGACAGGGTTACGGCTACACCTTC. The encoded protein is CASSLPGQGYGYTF.